Here is one T cell receptor beta chain with its context. Its antigen is still unknown. Sequencing was performed with immunoSEQ multiplex PCR; in TCRdb, only in-frame clones are kept and a portion is missing. The sample includes more than 100,000 clones, 80% to 90% of them seen just once. The CDR3 has 14 residues. V was clipped by 5 bases and J by 2 bases, with 10 bases between them. From germline, CDR1 is LNHDA and CDR2 SQIVND (reference sequence). These data originate in a study of T cell responses to AZD1222 COVID-19 vaccine. General observations from the study: Rises in breadth and depth of Spike-specific TCRs came after two AZD1222 doses. The peak T cell response came first, and repertoires were sampled only after it.

This rearrangement joins TRBV19 to TRBJ1-3; no reliable D call. The sample here was peripheral blood, taken on day 0 of AZD1222 vaccination. This receptor was taken from an adult in good health. CDR3 coding DNA: TGTGCCAGTAGTCCCGGTGGAGCTGGAAACACCATATATTTT. Protein: CASSPGGAGNTIYF.